The rows below give T cell receptor beta chains drawn from one sample of a study of blood T cell repertoires in COVID-19. Assay used: immunoSEQ multiplex PCR; TCRdb lists only in-frame clones, some missing. The sample records over 150,000 clones, about 74% being singletons. The sample was peripheral blood. These receptors were obtained from a man aged 60 to 69 with acute or convalescent COVID-19. CDR3s leave out the opening cysteine and the closing phenylalanine or tryptophan. The order of the fields is J gene, V gene, CDR3 protein.

j_call: TRBJ2-3; v_call: TRBV5-6; cdr3_aa: ASSLRLTSGPTDTQY
j_call: TRBJ1-1; v_call: TRBV29-1; cdr3_aa: SVPPLGGHPNTEAF
j_call: TRBJ2-1; v_call: TRBV12-5; cdr3_aa: ASGRGQGALSSYNEQF
j_call: TRBJ2-6; v_call: TRBV11-2; cdr3_aa: ASSGDRHTSGANVLT
j_call: TRBJ2-5; v_call: TRBV5-8; cdr3_aa: ASSRRGYQETQY
j_call: TRBJ1-1; v_call: TRBV4-2; cdr3_aa: ASSQGGHTMNTEAF
j_call: TRBJ2-1; v_call: TRBV10-1; cdr3_aa: ASSESGQGFDNEQF
j_call: TRBJ2-5; v_call: TRBV24-1; cdr3_aa: ATSGTGGEETQY
j_call: TRBJ1-3; v_call: TRBV7-2; cdr3_aa: ASSFSGGPGNTIY
j_call: TRBJ2-5; v_call: TRBV3-1/TRBV3-2; cdr3_aa: ASSQDLASGGAGETQY
j_call: TRBJ2-1; v_call: TRBV9; cdr3_aa: ASSPGGSSYNEQF
j_call: TRBJ1-4; v_call: TRBV9; cdr3_aa: ASSVAERYHEKLF
j_call: TRBJ2-7; v_call: TRBV24-1; cdr3_aa: ATSDTAGRLEEQY
j_call: TRBJ2-2; v_call: TRBV5-1; cdr3_aa: ASSLISTAATGELF
j_call: TRBJ2-2; v_call: TRBV25-1; cdr3_aa: ASSEWGDRVSTGELF
j_call: TRBJ2-7; v_call: TRBV18; cdr3_aa: ASSPGGAAYEQY
j_call: TRBJ1-4; v_call: TRBV20-1; cdr3_aa: SASYRAEKLF
j_call: TRBJ2-1; v_call: TRBV29-1; cdr3_aa: SVVQASSYNEQF
j_call: TRBJ1-5; v_call: TRBV19; cdr3_aa: ASSINLRTLQGQPQH
j_call: TRBJ2-1; v_call: TRBV5-1; cdr3_aa: ASSLAGGAGADEQF
j_call: TRBJ1-3; v_call: TRBV18; cdr3_aa: ASSPPMDRLTIY
j_call: TRBJ2-7; v_call: TRBV4-1; cdr3_aa: ASSQDPGATYEQY
j_call: TRBJ1-2; v_call: TRBV6-5; cdr3_aa: ASSYLITTGNYGYT
j_call: TRBJ2-1; v_call: TRBV6-6; cdr3_aa: ATGGSSYNEQF
j_call: TRBJ1-2; v_call: TRBV19; cdr3_aa: ASSSRVGYT
j_call: TRBJ1-2; v_call: TRBV23-1; cdr3_aa: ASSQPVTGDCGYT
j_call: TRBJ1-2; v_call: TRBV7-9; cdr3_aa: ASSSHQDRGRRGYT
j_call: TRBJ2-5; v_call: TRBV6-2/TRBV6-3; cdr3_aa: ASSPLQGAGETQY
j_call: TRBJ2-1; v_call: TRBV5-6; cdr3_aa: ASSFPSGWSEQF
j_call: TRBJ2-1; v_call: TRBV30; cdr3_aa: AWSLTDNEQF
j_call: TRBJ1-3; v_call: TRBV7-3; cdr3_aa: ASSLMAGQGNTIY
j_call: TRBJ1-2; v_call: TRBV6-1; cdr3_aa: ASSEGTGAGYGYT
j_call: TRBJ2-6; v_call: TRBV15; cdr3_aa: ATSEGPNSGANVLT
j_call: TRBJ1-5; v_call: TRBV12-5; cdr3_aa: ASASGEGNQPQH
j_call: TRBJ2-3; v_call: TRBV7-6; cdr3_aa: ASSLAGGTSTDTQY
j_call: TRBJ1-2; v_call: TRBV30; cdr3_aa: AWGPYGYT
j_call: TRBJ1-6; v_call: TRBV3-1/TRBV3-2; cdr3_aa: ASSLLREGTLH
j_call: TRBJ2-7; v_call: TRBV6-6; cdr3_aa: ASSYGGGAGEQY
j_call: TRBJ1-5; v_call: TRBV30; cdr3_aa: AWSKTGFFNQPQH
j_call: TRBJ2-7; v_call: TRBV4-3; cdr3_aa: ASSQDTGTYEQY
j_call: TRBJ2-1; v_call: TRBV27; cdr3_aa: ASSLLGGRAYNEQF
j_call: TRBJ1-5; v_call: TRBV7-2; cdr3_aa: ASSLALGSPMPQH